This is a list of T cell receptor beta chains from one sample in a study of cytomegalovirus exposure and HLA in healthy donors. Assay: immunoSEQ multiplex PCR; the TCRdb copy retains only in-frame clones and omits some. Among 190,000 or so clones, around three quarters were seen once, and the ten largest hold 0.65% to 0.75%. The sample comprised PBMCs. These receptor sequences come from a boy aged 5-17 years in good health and CMV-seronegative. CDR3s include the opening cysteine and the closing phenylalanine or tryptophan. A D gene is named only where the DNA matches it firmly. The size entry is marked missing in some rows and otherwise reads once, few, many or a size class.

v_call: TRBV5-8; j_call: TRBJ1-1; d_call: .; clone_size: few; cdr3_aa: CASSLFQGTEAFF; cdr3_nt: TGTGCCAGCAGCTTGTTCCAGGGCACTGAAGCTTTCTTT
v_call: TRBV2; j_call: TRBJ2-7; d_call: TRBD2; clone_size: .; cdr3_aa: CASSEVLAGDYEQYF; cdr3_nt: TGTGCCAGCAGTGAAGTACTAGCGGGAGATTACGAGCAGTACTTC
v_call: TRBV10-3; j_call: TRBJ2-7; d_call: .; clone_size: .; cdr3_aa: CAISEQALAYEQYF; cdr3_nt: TGTGCCATCAGTGAACAGGCTTTGGCGTACGAGCAGTACTTC
v_call: TRBV30; j_call: TRBJ2-1; d_call: .; clone_size: .; cdr3_aa: CAWSIRRQDNEQFF; cdr3_nt: TGTGCCTGGAGTATACGGCGACAGGACAATGAGCAGTTCTTC
v_call: TRBV28; j_call: TRBJ1-1; d_call: .; clone_size: once; cdr3_aa: CASRSQGPRTEAFF; cdr3_nt: TGTGCCAGCAGATCACAGGGTCCGAGGACTGAAGCTTTCTTT
v_call: TRBV5-4; j_call: TRBJ2-7; d_call: .; clone_size: .; cdr3_aa: CASSETFGEQYF; cdr3_nt: TGTGCCAGCAGCGAAACGTTCGGCGAGCAGTACTTC
v_call: TRBV5-4; j_call: TRBJ1-1; d_call: .; clone_size: .; cdr3_aa: CASSLDSEAFF; cdr3_nt: TGTGCCAGCAGCTTGGACAGTGAAGCTTTCTTT
v_call: TRBV5-1; j_call: TRBJ2-5; d_call: TRBD1; clone_size: .; cdr3_aa: CASSFRDRARETQYF; cdr3_nt: TGCGCCAGCAGCTTTAGGGACAGGGCTCGAGAGACCCAGTACTTC
v_call: TRBV15; j_call: TRBJ1-4; d_call: .; clone_size: .; cdr3_aa: CATSRDWGGEKLFF; cdr3_nt: TGTGCCACCAGCAGAGATTGGGGGGGTGAAAAACTGTTTTTT
v_call: TRBV7-9; j_call: TRBJ1-2; d_call: .; clone_size: .; cdr3_aa: CSSSRGAGDYGYTF; cdr3_nt: TGTTCCAGCAGCCGTGGGGCGGGGGACTATGGCTACACCTTC
v_call: TRBV30; j_call: TRBJ2-5; d_call: TRBD1; clone_size: .; cdr3_aa: CACRTGEKETQYF; cdr3_nt: TGTGCCTGTCGGACAGGGGAGAAAGAGACCCAGTACTTC
v_call: TRBV11-2; j_call: TRBJ2-7; d_call: .; clone_size: .; cdr3_aa: CASSPTGYEQYF; cdr3_nt: TGTGCCAGCAGCCCTACGGGCTACGAGCAGTACTTC
v_call: TRBV6-5; j_call: TRBJ2-5; d_call: TRBD2; clone_size: .; cdr3_aa: CASTEFGLAEETQYF; cdr3_nt: TGTGCCAGCACCGAGTTCGGACTAGCGGAAGAGACCCAGTACTTC
v_call: TRBV6-5; j_call: TRBJ2-7; d_call: TRBD1; clone_size: once; cdr3_aa: CASSEGAKRTYEQYF; cdr3_nt: TGTGCCAGCAGCGAGGGGGCTAAACGCACCTACGAGCAGTACTTC
v_call: TRBV5-1; j_call: TRBJ1-2; d_call: .; clone_size: .; cdr3_aa: CASSLAAGDGDGYTF; cdr3_nt: TGCGCCAGCAGCTTGGCCGCAGGGGACGGCGATGGCTACACCTTC
v_call: TRBV9; j_call: TRBJ1-2; d_call: .; clone_size: .; cdr3_aa: CASSVEAGYYGYTF; cdr3_nt: TGTGCCAGCAGCGTAGAGGCAGGATACTATGGCTACACCTTC
v_call: TRBV29-1; j_call: TRBJ1-4; d_call: TRBD1; clone_size: .; cdr3_aa: CSVETGNYLATNEKLFF; cdr3_nt: TGCAGCGTTGAGACAGGGAATTATCTTGCAACTAATGAAAAACTGTTTTTT
v_call: TRBV2; j_call: TRBJ1-4; d_call: .; clone_size: .; cdr3_aa: CASNSLALEEATNEKLFF; cdr3_nt: TGTGCCAGCAACTCATTGGCATTGGAGGAAGCAACTAATGAAAAACTGTTTTTT
v_call: TRBV27; j_call: TRBJ1-2; d_call: TRBD1; clone_size: .; cdr3_aa: CASSAGTGTFYGYTF; cdr3_nt: TGTGCCAGCAGTGCCGGGACAGGGACGTTCTATGGCTACACCTTC
v_call: TRBV6-1; j_call: TRBJ1-6; d_call: .; clone_size: .; cdr3_aa: CASSEDWRTRSPLHF; cdr3_nt: TGTGCCAGCAGTGAAGATTGGAGGACCCGATCACCCCTCCACTTT
v_call: TRBV27; j_call: TRBJ1-1; d_call: .; clone_size: .; cdr3_aa: CASSYREPSNTEAFF; cdr3_nt: TGTGCCAGCAGTTACAGGGAACCTTCGAACACTGAAGCTTTCTTT
v_call: TRBV4-1; j_call: TRBJ2-1; d_call: .; clone_size: .; cdr3_aa: CASSHTEASSYNEQFF; cdr3_nt: TGCGCCAGCAGCCACACCGAGGCTAGCTCCTACAATGAGCAGTTCTTC
v_call: TRBV2; j_call: TRBJ1-2; d_call: .; clone_size: .; cdr3_aa: CASSEGGSYGYTF; cdr3_nt: TGTGCCAGCAGTGAAGGGGGCAGCTATGGCTACACCTTC
v_call: TRBV6-5; j_call: TRBJ1-2; d_call: TRBD1; clone_size: .; cdr3_aa: CASRSNPGTGGGYTF; cdr3_nt: TGTGCCAGCAGATCAAATCCCGGGACAGGGGGCGGCTACACCTTC
v_call: TRBV30; j_call: TRBJ2-1; d_call: .; clone_size: once; cdr3_aa: CAWIARVSYNEQFF; cdr3_nt: TGTGCCTGGATAGCGAGAGTCTCCTACAATGAGCAGTTCTTC
v_call: TRBV27; j_call: TRBJ2-7; d_call: .; clone_size: .; cdr3_aa: CASSRTGGYEQYF; cdr3_nt: TGTGCCAGCAGCCGGACTGGGGGCTACGAGCAGTACTTC
v_call: TRBV7-3; j_call: TRBJ1-1; d_call: .; clone_size: .; cdr3_aa: CASSSLGPGTEAFF; cdr3_nt: TGTGCCAGCAGCTCTCTCGGCCCGGGGACTGAAGCTTTCTTT
v_call: TRBV5-1; j_call: TRBJ1-1; d_call: .; clone_size: .; cdr3_aa: CASSLRDTNTEAFF; cdr3_nt: TGCGCCAGCAGCTTGAGGGACACAAACACTGAAGCTTTCTTT
v_call: TRBV10-1; j_call: TRBJ2-3; d_call: .; clone_size: .; cdr3_aa: CATSSFFASARTDTQYF; cdr3_nt: TGCGCCACCTCCTCCTTTTTTGCTAGCGCGCGCACAGATACGCAGTATTTT
v_call: TRBV6-4; j_call: TRBJ1-1; d_call: .; clone_size: .; cdr3_aa: CASSDLGGTAAFF; cdr3_nt: TGTGCCAGCAGTGATCTGGGGGGAACGGCCGCTTTCTTT
v_call: TRBV2; j_call: TRBJ2-7; d_call: TRBD1; clone_size: .; cdr3_aa: CASSAIDRAVREQYF; cdr3_nt: TGTGCCAGCAGTGCCATAGACAGGGCAGTGAGGGAGCAGTACTTC
v_call: TRBV19; j_call: TRBJ2-7; d_call: .; clone_size: .; cdr3_aa: CASSIARGAEQYF; cdr3_nt: TGTGCCAGTAGTATAGCCCGCGGCGCCGAGCAGTACTTC
v_call: TRBV5-4; j_call: TRBJ1-2; d_call: .; clone_size: .; cdr3_aa: CASSPPVSDSPYGYTF; cdr3_nt: TGTGCCAGCAGCCCTCCAGTAAGTGACAGTCCCTATGGCTACACCTTC
v_call: TRBV5-1; j_call: TRBJ1-1; d_call: .; clone_size: .; cdr3_aa: CATSRGEMNTEAFF; cdr3_nt: TGCGCCACTTCACGCGGGGAAATGAACACTGAAGCTTTCTTT
v_call: TRBV7-9; j_call: TRBJ2-7; d_call: TRBD2; clone_size: .; cdr3_aa: CSSSPIRTRTPGEQYF; cdr3_nt: TGTTCCAGCAGCCCAATCCGGACTAGGACCCCTGGAGAGCAGTACTTC
v_call: TRBV11-2; j_call: TRBJ1-4; d_call: TRBD1; clone_size: .; cdr3_aa: CASSEQGARGEKLFF; cdr3_nt: TGTGCCAGCAGCGAGCAGGGGGCGCGGGGAGAAAAACTGTTTTTT
v_call: TRBV6-1; j_call: TRBJ2-7; d_call: TRBD2; clone_size: .; cdr3_aa: CASNLLAGEFHEQYF; cdr3_nt: TGTGCCAGCAATCTACTAGCGGGGGAGTTTCACGAGCAGTACTTC
v_call: TRBV27; j_call: TRBJ1-2; d_call: TRBD1; clone_size: few; cdr3_aa: CASRYSKGAGGYTF; cdr3_nt: TGTGCCAGCAGATATAGCAAGGGGGCGGGGGGCTACACCTTC
v_call: TRBV7-9; j_call: TRBJ2-5; d_call: TRBD1; clone_size: once; cdr3_aa: CASSHRQGARRETQYF; cdr3_nt: TGTGCCAGCAGCCATAGACAGGGGGCCCGTCGGGAGACCCAGTACTTC
v_call: TRBV14; j_call: TRBJ2-7; d_call: TRBD1; clone_size: .; cdr3_aa: CASSHGDSSAEQYF; cdr3_nt: TGTGCCAGCAGCCATGGGGACAGTTCAGCCGAGCAGTACTTC
v_call: TRBV2; j_call: TRBJ1-1; d_call: .; clone_size: .; cdr3_aa: CASIKGVITEAFF; cdr3_nt: TGTGCCAGCATCAAGGGGGTGATCACTGAAGCTTTCTTT
v_call: TRBV9; j_call: TRBJ2-3; d_call: TRBD2; clone_size: .; cdr3_aa: CASSVGGGRGTDTQYF; cdr3_nt: TGTGCCAGCAGCGTAGGGGGGGGAAGGGGCACAGATACGCAGTATTTT
v_call: TRBV6-1; j_call: TRBJ2-4; d_call: .; clone_size: .; cdr3_aa: CASSEEQVTIQYF; cdr3_nt: TGTGCCAGCAGTGAAGAACAGGTCACCATTCAGTACTTC
v_call: TRBV7-3; j_call: TRBJ2-5; d_call: TRBD1; clone_size: few; cdr3_aa: CASSIPGTGGIETQYF; cdr3_nt: TGTGCCAGCAGCATCCCCGGGACAGGGGGGATTGAGACCCAGTACTTC
v_call: TRBV7-7; j_call: TRBJ2-2; d_call: .; clone_size: .; cdr3_aa: CASSSGRGDTGELFF; cdr3_nt: TGTGCTAGCAGCTCGGGCAGGGGCGACACCGGGGAGCTGTTTTTT
v_call: TRBV9; j_call: TRBJ1-3; d_call: TRBD1; clone_size: once; cdr3_aa: CASSVRDRESPRRRNTIYF; cdr3_nt: TGTGCCAGCAGCGTAAGGGACAGGGAGAGCCCGAGGCGTAGAAACACCATATATTTT
v_call: TRBV19; j_call: TRBJ1-5; d_call: .; clone_size: .; cdr3_aa: CASSIGGRDQPQHF; cdr3_nt: TGTGCCAGTAGTATAGGCGGGCGAGATCAGCCCCAGCATTTT
v_call: TRBV9; j_call: TRBJ2-1; d_call: TRBD2; clone_size: .; cdr3_aa: CASSYLSGSSYNEQFF; cdr3_nt: TGTGCCAGCAGCTACCTGAGCGGGAGCTCCTACAATGAGCAGTTCTTC